A selection of T cell receptor beta chains follows, all from one sample in a study of shared clonotypes between healthy human individuals. This table comes from immunoSEQ multiplex PCR, and its TCRdb copy is limited to in-frame clones, with some not included. The table shows 180,000 or so clones, with over 85% occurring only once. The sample comprised naive CD4+ T cells sorted from blood. Every receptor here comes from a woman aged 30 to 39 in good health. CDR3s include the opening cysteine and the closing phenylalanine or tryptophan. D genes are given only for firm matches. Some rows have no size entry. The others give once, few or many, or a class for an expanded clone.

j_call: TRBJ2-7
d_call: NA
v_call: TRBV28
clone_size: NA
cdr3_length: 12
cdr3_aa: CASTGQVGEQYF
cdr3_nt: TGTGCCAGCACGGGGCAGGTAGGAGAGCAGTACTTC

j_call: TRBJ2-7
d_call: TRBD2
v_call: TRBV2
clone_size: NA
cdr3_length: 17
cdr3_aa: CASNGVGGRRSAYEQYF
cdr3_nt: TGTGCCAGCAACGGGGTGGGCGGGAGGCGCTCGGCCTACGAGCAGTACTTC

j_call: TRBJ2-2
d_call: TRBD2
v_call: TRBV11-2
clone_size: NA
cdr3_length: 16
cdr3_aa: CASRSSGSPNTGELFF
cdr3_nt: TGTGCCAGCAGATCAAGCGGGAGCCCTAACACCGGGGAGCTGTTTTTT

j_call: TRBJ1-2
d_call: TRBD1
v_call: TRBV29-1
clone_size: NA
cdr3_length: 13
cdr3_aa: CSVERQGLDGYTF
cdr3_nt: TGCAGCGTTGAAAGACAGGGTCTGGATGGCTACACCTTC

j_call: TRBJ2-3
d_call: NA
v_call: TRBV9
clone_size: NA
cdr3_length: 12
cdr3_aa: CASSVEADTQYF
cdr3_nt: TGTGCCAGCAGCGTAGAGGCAGATACGCAGTATTTT

j_call: TRBJ2-2
d_call: TRBD2
v_call: TRBV18
clone_size: NA
cdr3_length: 16
cdr3_aa: CASSPELAGGAGELFF
cdr3_nt: TGTGCCAGCTCACCTGAACTAGCGGGAGGCGCCGGGGAGCTGTTTTTT

j_call: TRBJ2-7
d_call: TRBD2
v_call: TRBV28
clone_size: NA
cdr3_length: 17
cdr3_aa: CASSPLAGFAMTDEQYF
cdr3_nt: TGTGCCAGCAGTCCTCTAGCGGGATTCGCTATGACGGACGAGCAGTACTTC

j_call: TRBJ2-5
d_call: NA
v_call: TRBV28
clone_size: NA
cdr3_length: 12
cdr3_aa: CASSLSGPWQYF
cdr3_nt: TGTGCCAGCAGTTTAAGTGGGCCTTGGCAGTACTTC

j_call: TRBJ2-5
d_call: TRBD2
v_call: TRBV6-1
clone_size: NA
cdr3_length: 17
cdr3_aa: CASSDRKAGGIQETQYF
cdr3_nt: TGTGCCAGCAGTGATAGGAAGGCGGGAGGGATACAAGAGACCCAGTACTTC

j_call: TRBJ2-7
d_call: TRBD1
v_call: TRBV7-2
clone_size: NA
cdr3_length: 15
cdr3_aa: CASSPTGQGTYEQYF
cdr3_nt: TGTGCCAGCAGCCCGACGGGACAGGGAACCTACGAGCAGTACTTC

j_call: TRBJ2-7
d_call: TRBD1
v_call: TRBV28
clone_size: NA
cdr3_length: 13
cdr3_aa: CASWRQGYYEQYF
cdr3_nt: TGTGCCAGCTGGCGACAGGGCTACTACGAGCAGTACTTC

j_call: TRBJ2-7
d_call: TRBD2
v_call: TRBV7-9
clone_size: NA
cdr3_length: 17
cdr3_aa: CASSHPPWREFAYEQYF
cdr3_nt: TGTGCCAGCAGTCACCCACCTTGGCGGGAGTTCGCCTACGAGCAGTACTTC

j_call: TRBJ2-7
d_call: NA
v_call: TRBV7-9
clone_size: few
cdr3_length: 12
cdr3_aa: CASRRDSREQYF
cdr3_nt: TGTGCCAGCAGGCGGGACAGCCGCGAGCAGTACTTC

j_call: TRBJ2-7
d_call: NA
v_call: TRBV29-1
clone_size: NA
cdr3_length: 13
cdr3_aa: CSVEGSGTYEQYF
cdr3_nt: TGCAGCGTTGAGGGTTCGGGGACATACGAGCAGTACTTC

j_call: TRBJ2-7
d_call: NA
v_call: TRBV7-5
clone_size: NA
cdr3_length: 18
cdr3_aa: CVRSLAGVTGLAGAEQYF
cdr3_nt: TGTGTCAGAAGCTTAGCGGGTGTAACTGGACTAGCGGGAGCCGAGCAGTACTTC

j_call: TRBJ1-1
d_call: TRBD1
v_call: TRBV11-2
clone_size: once
cdr3_length: 14
cdr3_aa: CASSVRQGHTEAFF
cdr3_nt: TGTGCCAGCAGCGTACGACAGGGGCACACTGAAGCTTTCTTT

j_call: TRBJ2-7
d_call: TRBD2
v_call: TRBV19
clone_size: NA
cdr3_length: 13
cdr3_aa: CASSTGLVREQYF
cdr3_nt: TGTGCCAGTAGTACAGGACTAGTTCGCGAGCAGTACTTC

j_call: TRBJ2-1
d_call: TRBD2
v_call: TRBV5-1
clone_size: NA
cdr3_length: 16
cdr3_aa: CASRTTSGSSYNEQFF
cdr3_nt: TGCGCCAGCAGAACGACTAGCGGGAGCTCCTACAATGAGCAGTTCTTC

j_call: TRBJ2-1
d_call: TRBD1
v_call: TRBV7-9
clone_size: NA
cdr3_length: 16
cdr3_aa: CASSLGDRDRPNEQFF
cdr3_nt: TGTGCCAGCAGCTTAGGAGACCGGGACAGGCCTAATGAGCAGTTCTTC

j_call: TRBJ2-7
d_call: NA
v_call: TRBV18
clone_size: NA
cdr3_length: 13
cdr3_aa: CASSPRGEHEQYF
cdr3_nt: TGTGCCAGCTCACCAAGGGGCGAGCACGAGCAGTACTTC

j_call: TRBJ2-5
d_call: NA
v_call: TRBV10-3
clone_size: NA
cdr3_length: 13
cdr3_aa: CATAARAEETQYF
cdr3_nt: TGTGCCACCGCCGCCCGCGCAGAGGAGACCCAGTACTTC

j_call: TRBJ2-7
d_call: NA
v_call: TRBV7-9
clone_size: NA
cdr3_length: 13
cdr3_aa: CASSPGAFYEQYF
cdr3_nt: TGTGCCAGCAGCCCCGGGGCATTCTACGAGCAGTACTTC

j_call: TRBJ2-7
d_call: TRBD1
v_call: TRBV28
clone_size: NA
cdr3_length: 17
cdr3_aa: CASSLRANRGLGGEQYF
cdr3_nt: TGTGCCAGCAGCTTAAGGGCTAACAGGGGGCTAGGAGGGGAGCAGTACTTC

j_call: TRBJ2-7
d_call: TRBD2
v_call: TRBV18
clone_size: NA
cdr3_length: 15
cdr3_aa: CASCTGTSGTYEQYF
cdr3_nt: TGTGCCAGCTGTACCGGGACTAGCGGAACCTACGAGCAGTACTTC

j_call: TRBJ2-7
d_call: NA
v_call: TRBV19
clone_size: NA
cdr3_length: 15
cdr3_aa: CASSIPRAFVYEQYF
cdr3_nt: TGTGCCAGTAGTATCCCGCGGGCCTTCGTCTACGAGCAGTACTTC

j_call: TRBJ1-2
d_call: TRBD1
v_call: TRBV18
clone_size: NA
cdr3_length: 16
cdr3_aa: CASSPRWDRTNYGYTF
cdr3_nt: TGTGCCAGCTCACCACGGTGGGACAGAACTAACTATGGCTACACCTTC

j_call: TRBJ2-7
d_call: TRBD1
v_call: TRBV11-1
clone_size: once
cdr3_length: 17
cdr3_aa: CASSAQWQGAWTYEQYF
cdr3_nt: TGTGCCAGCAGCGCACAATGGCAGGGGGCTTGGACCTACGAGCAGTACTTC

j_call: TRBJ2-7
d_call: TRBD1
v_call: TRBV28
clone_size: NA
cdr3_length: 14
cdr3_aa: CASTPNRGLYEQYF
cdr3_nt: TGTGCCAGCACCCCGAATAGGGGGCTCTACGAGCAGTACTTC

j_call: TRBJ2-7
d_call: NA
v_call: TRBV18
clone_size: NA
cdr3_length: 13
cdr3_aa: CASSPTGKGEQYF
cdr3_nt: TGTGCCAGCTCACCAACCGGGAAGGGAGAGCAGTACTTC